This T cell receptor (beta chain) was retrieved from a study of T-cell reconstitution after alpha-beta-depleted transplantation in children. Study-level findings and limits: Certain patients had high TCRbeta diversity at day 60, and it came from recipient T cells and thymic progenitors that survived. T-cell numbers and diversity one year post-transplant derived largely from freshly generated T cells. Approximately two months post-transplant, alpha-beta T cells reportedly originated from several hundred expanded graft clones.

A remark on this clonotype: Its antigen is not identified.

The CDR3 covers 13 residues. The V end was cut by 1 base, the J end by 2 bases, with 6 bases between. Per the germline V gene, CDR1 is SGHAT and CDR2 is FQNNGV. As it was prepared, the TCRbeta library received unique molecular identifiers. In TCRdb, the PCR reads were re-called with MiXCR into one record per CDR3 protein. The repertoire includes some 80,000 distinct CDR3 sequences, around 18% of them detected once, and 40% to 65% sits in the top ten. The receptor's source is a male patient aged 2-15 years who had a stem cell transplant for acute lymphoblastic leukemia, so the T cells may come from the graft donor. The J gene is TRBJ2-7, the V gene TRBV11-2; D not certain. The sequencing used PBMCs, mostly from graft donor cells, collected 360 days after TCRalphabeta/CD19-depleted stem cell transplant. The chain's CDR3 is CASSLGVAYEQYF. The DNA of the CDR3 is TGTGCCAGCAGCTTAGGGGTAGCCTACGAGCAGTACTTC.